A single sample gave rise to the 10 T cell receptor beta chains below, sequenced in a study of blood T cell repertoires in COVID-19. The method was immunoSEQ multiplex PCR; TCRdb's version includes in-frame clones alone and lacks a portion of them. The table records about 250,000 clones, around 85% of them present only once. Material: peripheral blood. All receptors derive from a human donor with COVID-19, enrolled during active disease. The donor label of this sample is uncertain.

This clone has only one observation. CDR3 protein: CASSLAGGLDEQFF. The CDR3 bases are TGTGCCAGCAGCTTAGCGGGAGGGCTTGATGAGCAGTTCTTC. The chain links TRBV7-3 to TRBJ2-1; TRBD2 agrees at 9 bases. With V trimmed by 2 bases and J by 8 bases, 4 bases remained unmatched. CDR3 length: 14 amino acids. Germline V gene sequence: CDR1 SGHTA, CDR2 FQGTGA.

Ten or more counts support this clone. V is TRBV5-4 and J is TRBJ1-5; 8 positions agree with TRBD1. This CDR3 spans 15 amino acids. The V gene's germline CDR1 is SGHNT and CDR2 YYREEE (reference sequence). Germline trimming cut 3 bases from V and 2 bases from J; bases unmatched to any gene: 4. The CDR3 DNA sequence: TGTGCCAGCAGCTCGACAGGGGATGGCAATCAGCCCCAGCATTTT. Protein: CASSSTGDGNQPQHF.

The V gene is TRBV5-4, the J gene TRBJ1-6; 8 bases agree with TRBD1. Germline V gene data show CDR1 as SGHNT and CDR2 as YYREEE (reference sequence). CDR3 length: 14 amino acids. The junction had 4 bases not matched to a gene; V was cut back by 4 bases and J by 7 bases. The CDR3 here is CASSPRTGNSPLHF. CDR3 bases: TGTGCCAGCAGCCCGCGGACAGGGAATTCACCCCTCCACTTT.

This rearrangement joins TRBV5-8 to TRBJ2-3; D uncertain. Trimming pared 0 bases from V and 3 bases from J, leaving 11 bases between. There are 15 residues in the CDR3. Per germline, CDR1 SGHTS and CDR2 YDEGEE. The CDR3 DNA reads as TGTGCCAGCAGCTTGGCCTCTGGGCAGACAGATACGCAGTATTTT. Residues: CASSLASGQTDTQYF.

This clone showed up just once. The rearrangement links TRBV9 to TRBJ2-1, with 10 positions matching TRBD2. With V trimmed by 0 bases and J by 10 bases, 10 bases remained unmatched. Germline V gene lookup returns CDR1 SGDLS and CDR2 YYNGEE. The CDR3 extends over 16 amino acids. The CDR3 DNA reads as TGTGCCAGCAGCGTAGGTCGGCTAGCGGGAGTCAACGAGCAGTTCTTC. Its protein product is CASSVGRLAGVNEQFF.

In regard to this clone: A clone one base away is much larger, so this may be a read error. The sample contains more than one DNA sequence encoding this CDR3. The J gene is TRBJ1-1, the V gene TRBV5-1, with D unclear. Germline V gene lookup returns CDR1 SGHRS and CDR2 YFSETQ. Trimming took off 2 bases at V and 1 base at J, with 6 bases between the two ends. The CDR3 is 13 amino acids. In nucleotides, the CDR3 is TGCGCCAGCAGCTTCGAGGGGAACACTGAAGCTTTCTTT. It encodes CASSFEGNTEAFF. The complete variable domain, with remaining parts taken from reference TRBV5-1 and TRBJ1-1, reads KAGVTQTPRYLIKTRGQQVTLSCSPISGHRSVSWYQQTPGQGLQFLFEYFSETQRNKGNFPGRFSGRQFSNSRSEMNVSTLELGDSALYLCASSFEGNTEAFFGQGTRLTVV.

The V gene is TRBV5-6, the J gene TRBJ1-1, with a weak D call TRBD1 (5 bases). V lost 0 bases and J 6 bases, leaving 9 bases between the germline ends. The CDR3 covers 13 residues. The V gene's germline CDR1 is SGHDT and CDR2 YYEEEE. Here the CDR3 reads CASSLDGHPEAFF. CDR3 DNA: TGTGCCAGCAGCTTGGACGGACACCCTGAAGCTTTCTTT.

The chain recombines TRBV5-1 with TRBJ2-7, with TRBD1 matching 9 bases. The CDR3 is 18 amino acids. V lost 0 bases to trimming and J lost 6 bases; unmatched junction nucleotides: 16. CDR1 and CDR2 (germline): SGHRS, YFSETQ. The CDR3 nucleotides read TGCGCCAGCAGCTTGGGCCCGGCCGGGGGACAGGGTATCGGCGAGCAGTACTTC. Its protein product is CASSLGPAGGQGIGEQYF.

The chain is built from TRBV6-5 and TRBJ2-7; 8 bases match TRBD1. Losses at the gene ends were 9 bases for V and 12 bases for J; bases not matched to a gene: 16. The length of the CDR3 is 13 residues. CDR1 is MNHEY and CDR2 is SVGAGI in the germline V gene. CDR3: CASSTGEFVERYF. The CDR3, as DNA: TGTGCCAGTTCGACAGGGGAATTCGTAGAACGGTACTTC.

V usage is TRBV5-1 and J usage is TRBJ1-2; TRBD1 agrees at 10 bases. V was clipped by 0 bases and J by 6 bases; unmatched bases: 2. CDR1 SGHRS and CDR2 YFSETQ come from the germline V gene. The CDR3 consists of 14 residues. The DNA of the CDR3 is TGCGCCAGCAGCTTGGCGGGACAGGGGAATGGCTACACCTTC. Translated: CASSLAGQGNGYTF.